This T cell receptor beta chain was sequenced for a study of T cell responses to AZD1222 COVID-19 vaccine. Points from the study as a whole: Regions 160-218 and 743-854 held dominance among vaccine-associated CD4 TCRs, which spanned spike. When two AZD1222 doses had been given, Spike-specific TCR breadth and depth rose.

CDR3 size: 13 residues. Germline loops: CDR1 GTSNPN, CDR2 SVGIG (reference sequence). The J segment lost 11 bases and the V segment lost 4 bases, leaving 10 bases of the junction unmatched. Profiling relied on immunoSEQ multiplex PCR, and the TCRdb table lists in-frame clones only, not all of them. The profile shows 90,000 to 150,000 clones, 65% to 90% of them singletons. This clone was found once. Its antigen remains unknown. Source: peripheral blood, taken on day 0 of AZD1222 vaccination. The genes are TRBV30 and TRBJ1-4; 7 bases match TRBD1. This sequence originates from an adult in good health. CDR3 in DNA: TGTGCCTGGACCCTAAGGGGGCCGGATAAACTGTTTTTT. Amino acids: CAWTLRGPDKLFF.